The 3 T cell receptor beta chains given below trace back to one sample, sequenced in a study of T cell responses to AZD1222 COVID-19 vaccine. Using immunoSEQ multiplex PCR, the repertoire was profiled, and TCRdb retains in-frame clones only, with some absent. This sample has about 150,000 clones; 87% occur once, and the top ten carry just over 9%. The starting material was peripheral blood, obtained 28 days after the second AZD1222 dose. The origin of the receptors is an adult who received the AZD1222 COVID-19 vaccine.

The V call is TRBV9, the J call TRBJ2-7; 9 bases are shared with TRBD2. CDR1 is SGDLS, CDR2 YYNGEE, per germline. Trimming at V came to 4 bases and at J to 5 bases, leaving 7 bases not matched to a gene. The CDR3 runs to 14 residues. In nucleotides, the CDR3 is TGTGCCAGCAGCCCCGGGACTAGCTACCACGAGCAGTACTTC. As protein: CASSPGTSYHEQYF.

The chain joins TRBV7-3 to TRBJ2-1, with a possible D match to TRBD2 (5 bases). Germline V gene lookup returns CDR1 SGHTA and CDR2 FQGTGA. The CDR3 extends over 14 amino acids. V lost 5 bases, J lost 4 bases, and 12 bases lay in between. CDR3 in amino acids: CASSHSGAYNEQFF. The DNA for the CDR3 is TGTGCCAGCAGCCACAGCGGCGCATACAATGAGCAGTTCTTC.

The chain couples TRBV18 to TRBJ1-2; 9 nucleotides agree with TRBD1. The germline CDR1 and CDR2 sequences are KGHSH and LQKENI. After removal of 5 bases from V and 10 bases from J, the junction contained 8 bases not matched to a gene. The CDR3 consists of 13 residues. The CDR3 DNA follows: TGTGCCAGCTCATTTGGCACAGGGGGCGACTACACCTTC. Translating gives CASSFGTGGDYTF.